This TCR beta chain was profiled in a study of T cell responses to AZD1222 COVID-19 vaccine. Points on this clone: As yet, its antigen is unknown.

Measured with immunoSEQ multiplex PCR; TCRdb has only the in-frame clones, and not every one. Among over 100,000 clones listed, around nine tenths were seen once. Trimming removed 5 bases from V and 5 bases from J, with 15 bases in between. This CDR3 contains 14 residues. Germline CDR1 SGHTA, CDR2 FQGTGA. The study, taken as a whole, reports: The donors showed a predominance of white British ancestry and of females, with possible underestimation of clonal diversity. Seropositive status at baseline applied to only 6 or 7 AZD1222 recipients. Spike was spanned by vaccine-associated CD4 TCRs, with dominance at 160-218 and 743-854. Repertoires were obtained only post-peak T cell response.

The chain couples TRBV7-3 to TRBJ2-5; perhaps D is TRBD1 or TRBD2 (6 bases each). The receptor was derived from an adult in good health. The sequences come from peripheral blood, collected on day 0 of AZD1222 vaccination. The CDR3 reads CASSARGPRETQYF. The CDR3 DNA sequence: TGTGCCAGCAGCGCCCGGGGGCCCCGGGAGACCCAGTACTTC. The full variable domain, with the rest looked up from reference TRBV7-3 and TRBJ2-5, is GAGVSQTPSNKVTEKGKYVELRCDPISGHTALYWYRQSLGQGPEFLIYFQGTGAADDSGLPNDRFFAVRPEGSVSTLKIQRTERGDSAVYLCASSARGPRETQYFGPGTRLLVL.